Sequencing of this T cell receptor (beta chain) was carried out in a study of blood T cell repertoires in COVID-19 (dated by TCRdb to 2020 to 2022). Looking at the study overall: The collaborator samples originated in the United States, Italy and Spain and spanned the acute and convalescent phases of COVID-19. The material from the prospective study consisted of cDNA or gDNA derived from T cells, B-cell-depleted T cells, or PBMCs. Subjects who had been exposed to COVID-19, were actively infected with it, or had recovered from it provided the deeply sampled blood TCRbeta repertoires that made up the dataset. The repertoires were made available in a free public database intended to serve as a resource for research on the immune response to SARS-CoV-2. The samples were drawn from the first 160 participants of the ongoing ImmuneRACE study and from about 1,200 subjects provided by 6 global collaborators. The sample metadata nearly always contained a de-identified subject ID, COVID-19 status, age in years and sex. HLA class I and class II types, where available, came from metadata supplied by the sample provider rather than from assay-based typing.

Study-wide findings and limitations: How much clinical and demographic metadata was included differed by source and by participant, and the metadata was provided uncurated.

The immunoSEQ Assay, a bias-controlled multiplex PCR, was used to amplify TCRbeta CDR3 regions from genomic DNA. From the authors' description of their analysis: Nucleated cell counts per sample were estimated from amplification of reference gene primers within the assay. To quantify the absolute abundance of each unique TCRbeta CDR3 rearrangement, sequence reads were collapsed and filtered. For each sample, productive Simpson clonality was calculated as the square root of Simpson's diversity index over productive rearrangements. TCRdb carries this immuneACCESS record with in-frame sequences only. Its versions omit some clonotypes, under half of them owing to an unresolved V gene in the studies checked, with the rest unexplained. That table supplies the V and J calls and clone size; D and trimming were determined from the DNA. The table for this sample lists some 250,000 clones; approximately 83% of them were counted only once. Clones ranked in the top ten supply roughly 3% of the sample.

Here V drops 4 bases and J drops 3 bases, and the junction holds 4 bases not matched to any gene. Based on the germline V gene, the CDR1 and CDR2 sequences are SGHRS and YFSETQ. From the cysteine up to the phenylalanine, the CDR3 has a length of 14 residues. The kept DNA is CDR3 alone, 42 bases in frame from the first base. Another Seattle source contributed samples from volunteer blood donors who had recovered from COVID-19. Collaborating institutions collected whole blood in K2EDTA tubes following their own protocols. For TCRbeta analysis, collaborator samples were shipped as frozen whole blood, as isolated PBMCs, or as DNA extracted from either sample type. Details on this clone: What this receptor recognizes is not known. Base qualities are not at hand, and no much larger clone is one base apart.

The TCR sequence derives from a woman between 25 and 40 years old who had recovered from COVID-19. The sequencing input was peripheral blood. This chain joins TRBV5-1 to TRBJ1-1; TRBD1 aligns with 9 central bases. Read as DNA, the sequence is TGCGCCAGCAGCGTCAGACAGGGGGACACTGAAGCTTTCTTT. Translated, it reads CASSVRQGDTEAFF.